The following is a T cell receptor beta chain sequence with its context. This specimen comes from a study of cytomegalovirus exposure and HLA in healthy donors. Background on the study: Tens of millions of unique TCRs from HLA-typed donors were held in an early release of data.

The primer mix had 60 Vbeta and 13 Jbeta primers. Method: immunoSEQ multiplex PCR; TCRdb's copy keeps in-frame clones and lacks some. The repertoire holds around 200,000 clones, with under 85% as singletons. Per germline, CDR1 SGHTA and CDR2 FQGNSA. V gave up 3 bases and J gave up 1 base, with 5 bases separating them. The CDR3 loop spans 13 amino acids. Sequencing was done on a sample of PBMCs. This TCR was sampled from a male donor in good health and CMV-seronegative. The V and J genes are TRBV7-2 and TRBJ2-3; D remains ambiguous. Here the CDR3 reads CASSFSGTDTQYF. CDR3 in DNA: TGTGCCAGCAGCTTTAGTGGCACAGATACGCAGTATTTT.